A selection of T cell receptor beta chains follows, all from one sample in a study of cytomegalovirus exposure and HLA in healthy donors. Assay used: immunoSEQ multiplex PCR; TCRdb lists only in-frame clones, some missing. This sample has some 140,000 clones, with about nine tenths found just once. Source material: PBMCs. These receptors were collected from a man aged 18-30 years in good health and CMV-seronegative. Both conserved end residues are part of each CDR3. A D gene is named only where the DNA matches it firmly. Some rows have no size entry. The others give once, few or many, or a class for an expanded clone.

d_call	cdr3_length	clone_size	v_call	j_call	cdr3_nt	cdr3_aa
-	15	-	TRBV2	TRBJ1-2	TGTGCCAGCAGTGAGGGGCTAGCGACTGGATATGGCTACACCTTC	CASSEGLATGYGYTF
TRBD2	15	-	TRBV7-9	TRBJ2-7	TGTGCCAGCAGCTTAGGCGGGGGGACCCCGTACGAGCAGTACTTC	CASSLGGGTPYEQYF
TRBD1	15	few	TRBV27	TRBJ1-2	TGTGCCAGCAGTAAGACTCCGGACAGGCGGTATGGCTACACCTTC	CASSKTPDRRYGYTF
TRBD1	18	-	TRBV15	TRBJ1-1	TGTGCCACCAGCAGTCCAGGGGGCGACTTAAAACCCTTGACGGAAGCTTTCTTT	CATSSPGGDLKPLTEAFF
TRBD1	15	-	TRBV19	TRBJ1-1	TGTGCCAGTCAACGACAGGGGAAGGGGAGCACTGAAGCTTTCTTT	CASQRQGKGSTEAFF
-	14	once	TRBV6-6	TRBJ1-5	TGTGCCAGCCATGGAGGAGTGGGCAATCAGCCCCAGCATTTT	CASHGGVGNQPQHF
TRBD2	16	-	TRBV4-3	TRBJ2-1	TGCGCCAGCAGCCAAGATAGCGGGACTCCCTACAATGAGCAGTTCTTC	CASSQDSGTPYNEQFF
-	12	few	TRBV7-9	TRBJ2-7	TGTGCCAGCAGTCTCAGGGGTTACGAGCAGTACTTC	CASSLRGYEQYF
TRBD1	15	-	TRBV7-2	TRBJ1-2	TGTGCCAGCAGCTCCTGGACAGGGAACTACTATGGCTACACCTTC	CASSSWTGNYYGYTF
-	14	-	TRBV10-1	TRBJ2-7	TGCGCCAGCATGAAGGACAGCGACTCCTACGAGCAGTACTTC	CASMKDSDSYEQYF
TRBD1	15	-	TRBV6-1	TRBJ2-5	TGTGCCACTAACCGGGACAGGGTCGGAATGCGGACCCAGTACTTC	CATNRDRVGMRTQYF
-	14	-	TRBV6-1	TRBJ2-3	TGTGCCAGCAGTGGACGCGGGAGCACAGATACGCAGTATTTT	CASSGRGSTDTQYF
-	14	-	TRBV10-3	TRBJ2-7	TGTGCCATCAGTCTAGGAAAAGGAGCCTACGAGCAGTACTTC	CAISLGKGAYEQYF
TRBD1	17	-	TRBV18	TRBJ2-7	TGTGCCAGCTCACCACCCGGGGACAGGACGCTACCCCACGAGCAGTACTTC	CASSPPGDRTLPHEQYF
TRBD1	16	-	TRBV5-6	TRBJ1-2	TGTGCCAGCAGCTTTGGAGACAGGGGAACGGTTTATGGCTACACCTTC	CASSFGDRGTVYGYTF
-	16	-	TRBV6-6	TRBJ1-1	TGTGCCAGCAACTATAGGACGGGGAAAATGAACACTGAAGCTTTCTTT	CASNYRTGKMNTEAFF
TRBD2	15	-	TRBV13	TRBJ2-5	TGTGCCAGCAGCTCGGGGGAGGGCGGAGTAGAGACCCAGTACTTC	CASSSGEGGVETQYF
-	14	-	TRBV6-1	TRBJ2-5	TGTGCCAGCACAAACCCGGGACTTCTAGAGACCCAGTACTTC	CASTNPGLLETQYF
TRBD1	14	-	TRBV5-1	TRBJ1-4	TGCGCCAGCAGCTTACAGGGGGCGGATGAAAAACTGTTTTTT	CASSLQGADEKLFF
TRBD2	15	-	TRBV7-9	TRBJ2-3	TGTGCCAGTAAGACTAGCGGGGGATACACAGATACGCAGTATTTT	CASKTSGGYTDTQYF
-	14	-	TRBV9	TRBJ1-1	TGTGCCAGCAGCCCCCCGACGGGGAACACTGAAGCTTTCTTT	CASSPPTGNTEAFF
TRBD1	14	-	TRBV2	TRBJ1-5	TGTGCCAGCAGGACGGACAGGGACAATCAGCCCCAGCATTTT	CASRTDRDNQPQHF
-	13	-	TRBV14	TRBJ1-2	TGTGCCAGCAGCGGGGCGTGGGCCTATGGCTACACCTTC	CASSGAWAYGYTF
TRBD1	11	-	TRBV28	TRBJ1-2	TGTGCCAGCAGCCGGGACAGGATCCTCTACTTC	CASSRDRILYF
-	15	once	TRBV19	TRBJ1-4	TGTGCCAGTACCTCTCCAGGGCGGACTAATGAAAAACTGTTTTTT	CASTSPGRTNEKLFF
-	13	-	TRBV6-1	TRBJ1-5	TGTGCCAGCAGTGAACATGTGAATCAGCCCCAGCATTTT	CASSEHVNQPQHF
TRBD1	18	-	TRBV28	TRBJ2-7	TGTGCCAGCAGTTTCTCGGACAGGGGCCTCGTTCCCACCTACGAGCAGTACTTC	CASSFSDRGLVPTYEQYF
-	15	-	TRBV10-3	TRBJ1-2	TGTGCCATCAGTGTCGCTCCCCAGGGGAGCGATGGCTACACCTTC	CAISVAPQGSDGYTF
-	14	once	TRBV10-3	TRBJ2-7	TGTGCCATCAGTGAACGGAGCAGCTCCTACGAGCAGTACTTC	CAISERSSSYEQYF
-	10	many	TRBV28	TRBJ1-2	TGTGCCAGCCAGGCAGGGGGCTACACCTTC	CASQAGGYTF
TRBD2	18	-	TRBV4-1	TRBJ2-7	TGCGCCAGCAGCCAAGATTTACGGGTTGCTAGCGGGGGCTACGAGCAGTACTTC	CASSQDLRVASGGYEQYF
-	14	-	TRBV29-1	TRBJ1-4	TGCAGCGCCATGGGGGGGCCGCATAATGAAAAACTGTTTTTT	CSAMGGPHNEKLFF
TRBD1	14	-	TRBV28	TRBJ2-7	TGTGCCAGCACTACCGGGACAGGGGCTTACGAGCAGTACTTC	CASTTGTGAYEQYF
TRBD1	18	-	TRBV2	TRBJ2-4	TGTGCCAGCAGTGGGGTCCACCGGGACAGGGGAGCCAAAAACATTCAGTACTTC	CASSGVHRDRGAKNIQYF
TRBD2	17	once	TRBV11-2	TRBJ2-7	TGTGCCAGCAGCTTAGATGTGATGGCTAGCGGTTTCTACGAGCAGTACTTC	CASSLDVMASGFYEQYF
TRBD2	16	many	TRBV5-6	TRBJ2-5	TGTGCCAGCAGCTTGGCCCCGGCGGGGGGCAGGGAGACCCAGTACTTC	CASSLAPAGGRETQYF
TRBD1	15	-	TRBV10-3	TRBJ1-5	TGTGCCATCAGTGAAAGGGGACAGGGGAATCAGCCCCAGCATTTT	CAISERGQGNQPQHF
-	16	-	TRBV19	TRBJ2-1	TGTGCCAGTAGTATATTGTCGGGAGAGTCCTACAATGAGCTGTTCTTC	CASSILSGESYNELFF
-	15	few	TRBV19	TRBJ1-5	TGTGCCAGTAGTAACACCGGGACAAGAAATCAGCCCCAGCATTTT	CASSNTGTRNQPQHF
-	13	few	TRBV4-1	TRBJ1-5	TGCGCCAGCAGTCGACAAGGAAATCAGCCCCAGCATTTT	CASSRQGNQPQHF
-	14	-	TRBV5-1	TRBJ2-1	TGCGCCAGCAGCTTGCTGTTGGGGCCGAATGAGCAGTTCTTC	CASSLLLGPNEQFF
-	14	once	TRBV6-5	TRBJ1-4	TGTGCCAGCAGTGAAGGTTCCTCGGGGGAAAAACTGTTTTTT	CASSEGSSGEKLFF
TRBD1	15	-	TRBV30	TRBJ1-5	TGTGCCCTGGGGACAGATTCTCTTAGCAATCAGCCCCAGCATTTT	CALGTDSLSNQPQHF
TRBD1	13	-	TRBV5-1	TRBJ2-2	TGCGCCACCAGGGACAGCCTAACCGGGGAGCTGTTTTTT	CATRDSLTGELFF
-	13	-	TRBV30	TRBJ1-1	TGTGCCTGGGGACAGCAAACGAACACTGAAGCTTTCTTT	CAWGQQTNTEAFF
-	13	once	TRBV27	TRBJ1-2	TGTGCCACGAGGGGGTTGGGTAACTATGGCTACACCTTC	CATRGLGNYGYTF
-	13	-	TRBV11-2	TRBJ2-1	TGTGCCAGCAGCTTAGTTAGCGATACCGAGCAGTTCTTC	CASSLVSDTEQFF
-	15	-	TRBV4-3	TRBJ2-7	TGCGCCAGCAGCCAGAGTAGACTGAGCTCCTACGAGCAGTACTTC	CASSQSRLSSYEQYF
-	15	-	TRBV7-9	TRBJ1-2	TGTGCCAGCAGCTTAGTGGATTGGCAGGAAGATGGCTACACCTTC	CASSLVDWQEDGYTF